This T cell receptor (beta chain) was obtained from a study of blood T cell repertoires in COVID-19. Enrolled through a virtual design, the participants were between roughly 18 and 89 years of age and came from 24 US areas. The study assigned cohorts using participant-reported clinical history. How the authors handled the data: Estimates of nucleated cell counts were drawn from the amplification of reference gene primers. The repertoire was sequenced with immunoSEQ multiplex PCR; TCRdb's copy has only in-frame clones and lacks some. V, J and clone size reflect that table, while D and trimming were determined from the DNA. This table holds about 250,000 clones, about 89% found once. CDR3 length: 14 residues. Germline-derived CDR1 and CDR2 are LGHDT and YNNKEL (reference sequence). V lost 3 bases, J lost 6 bases, and 7 bases stayed unmatched.

The V gene is TRBV3-1 (or the pseudogene TRBV3-2), the J gene TRBJ1-2; 7 nucleotides align to TRBD1. The sequenced material came from PBMCs or T cells enriched from blood (not recorded which). This receptor was obtained from a woman in her late teens or twenties who had recovered from COVID-19. As DNA, the CDR3 is TGTGCCAGCAGCCACCATGACAGGGACCATGGCTACACCTTC. The encoded protein is CASSHHDRDHGYTF.